The rows below give T cell receptor beta chains drawn from one sample of a study of neurological immune-mediated disorders. One entry per CDR3 protein results from TCRdb running MiXCR on the 5' RACE reads. Of some 60,000 distinct CDR3 sequences listed, 8.5% to 10% were seen once; the top ten hold approximately 12%. The sample taken for sequencing was PBMCs. Every receptor here comes from a young man in good health. CDR3s include the opening cysteine and the closing phenylalanine or tryptophan. A D gene is named only where the DNA matches it firmly. Clone size is not always given. Where it is, it says once, few, many or a class for expanded clones.

j_call | clone_size | v_call | d_call | cdr3_aa | cdr3_nt
TRBJ2-1 | many | TRBV27 | TRBD2 | CASSPGGTYNEQFF | TGTGCCAGCAGCCCGGGGGGGACCTACAATGAGCAGTTCTTC
TRBJ2-2 | many | TRBV5-6 | TRBD1 | CASSWGQGSTGELFF | TGTGCCAGCAGCTGGGGACAGGGGAGTACCGGGGAGCTGTTTTTT
TRBJ2-5 | many | TRBV9 | - | CASSPQNQETQYF | TGTGCCAGCAGCCCACAGAATCAAGAGACCCAGTACTTC
TRBJ2-3 | many | TRBV29-1 | - | CSVGGRPSTDTQYF | TGCAGCGTTGGCGGCCGCCCTAGCACAGATACGCAGTATTTT
TRBJ2-2 | many | TRBV4-2 | - | CASTLSQDTGELFF | TGTGCCAGCACCCTTAGCCAGGACACCGGGGAGCTGTTTTTT
TRBJ2-1 | many | TRBV5-1 | TRBD2 | CASSLASGSSYNEQFF | TGCGCCAGCAGCTTGGCTAGCGGGAGTTCCTACAATGAGCAGTTCTTC
TRBJ2-1 | many | TRBV9 | - | CASSVSLYNEQFF | TGTGCCAGCAGCGTATCCCTTTACAATGAGCAGTTCTTC
TRBJ1-1 | many | TRBV6-1 | TRBD1 | CASSEARQGMAFF | TGTGCCAGCAGTGAAGCCCGACAGGGAATGGCTTTCTTT
TRBJ2-1 | many | TRBV12-3/TRBV12-4 | - | CASSFRKKPDEQFF | TGTGCCAGCAGTTTTAGGAAGAAGCCGGATGAGCAGTTCTTC
TRBJ2-2 | many | TRBV5-1 | TRBD2 | CASSQGGIGELFF | TGCGCCAGCAGTCAGGGAGGGATCGGGGAGCTGTTTTTT
TRBJ2-1 | many | TRBV5-1 | - | CASSFSDLGNEQFF | TGCGCCAGCAGCTTCTCGGACCTAGGTAATGAGCAGTTCTTC
TRBJ2-1 | many | TRBV7-2 | - | CASSSSSPINEQFF | TGTGCCAGCAGCTCATCCAGCCCCATCAATGAGCAGTTCTTC
TRBJ1-4 | many | TRBV6-5 | - | CASSFDRNEKLFF | TGTGCCAGCAGTTTTGACAGGAATGAAAAACTGTTTTTT
TRBJ2-7 | many | TRBV27 | TRBD2 | CASSPSGLFYYEQYF | TGTGCCAGCAGTCCCTCGGGACTATTCTACTACGAGCAGTACTTC
TRBJ2-1 | many | TRBV12-3/TRBV12-4 | TRBD2 | CASSWGLAGGNYAYNEQFF | TGTGCCAGCTCTTGGGGACTAGCGGGAGGGAATTATGCCTACAATGAGCAGTTCTTC
TRBJ2-1 | many | TRBV3-1 | TRBD1 | CASSQALSTGIYYNEQFF | TGTGCCAGCAGCCAAGCCCTATCGACAGGGATCTACTACAATGAGCAGTTCTTC
TRBJ1-2 | - | TRBV13 | TRBD1 | CASSFYHRDRDNYGYTF | TGTGCCAGCAGCTTTTATCATCGGGACAGGGATAACTATGGCTACACCTTC
TRBJ1-1 | many | TRBV18 | - | CASSPTGRDTEAFF | TGTGCCAGCTCACCAACAGGGAGGGACACTGAAGCTTTCTTT
TRBJ2-3 | few | TRBV20-1 | - | CSARELRGTDTQYF | TGCAGTGCTAGAGAGCTCCGGGGGACAGATACGCAGTATTTT
TRBJ1-4 | many | TRBV14 | - | CASSQGMEKLFF | TGTGCCAGCAGCCAGGGGATGGAAAAACTGTTTTTT
TRBJ2-3 | many | TRBV29-1 | - | CSVEDQGLTLTDTQYF | TGCAGCGTTGAAGATCAGGGGTTAACTTTAACAGATACGCAGTATTTT
TRBJ2-1 | many | TRBV7-9 | - | CASSPRRGTAYNEQFF | TGTGCCAGCAGCCCCAGACGCGGGACGGCCTACAATGAGCAGTTCTTC
TRBJ1-5 | many | TRBV7-8 | - | CASSLARTEKHQPQHF | TGTGCCAGCAGCTTAGCCCGGACAGAAAAACATCAGCCCCAGCATTTT
TRBJ1-1 | - | TRBV19 | - | CASSGNTEAFF | TGTGCCAGTAGTGGGAACACTGAAGCTTTCTTT
TRBJ2-4 | many | TRBV9 | TRBD2 | CASSAGSGRLAKNIQYF | TGTGCCAGCAGCGCCGGTAGCGGGAGGCTAGCCAAAAACATTCAGTACTTC
TRBJ2-2 | many | TRBV9 | TRBD1 | CASSVGVSGTGDTTGELFF | TGTGCCAGCAGCGTAGGGGTTTCGGGGACAGGGGATACAACCGGGGAGCTGTTTTTT
TRBJ1-2 | - | TRBV20-1 | - | CSARVAYGYTF | TGCAGTGCTAGAGTGGCATATGGCTACACCTTC
TRBJ2-2 | many | TRBV3-1 | - | CASSQDRRARPGELFF | TGTGCCAGCAGCCAAGATCGGCGGGCTCGACCCGGGGAGCTGTTTTTT
TRBJ2-1 | many | TRBV2 | - | CASTSTDSSYNEQFF | TGTGCCAGCACCTCGACAGATTCTTCCTACAATGAGCAGTTCTTC
TRBJ2-3 | - | TRBV12-3/TRBV12-4 | - | CASSPPGGLTDTQYF | TGTGCCAGCAGTCCCCCGGGCGGCCTCACAGATACGCAGTATTTT
TRBJ2-7 | - | TRBV6-1 | - | CASHSPGTYYEQYF | TGTGCCAGCCATAGCCCAGGGACCTACTACGAGCAGTACTTC
TRBJ2-2 | many | TRBV5-6 | - | CASSSDGGYTGELFF | TGTGCCAGCAGCTCAGACGGGGGTTATACCGGGGAGCTGTTTTTT
TRBJ2-1 | many | TRBV4-2 | - | CASSYGGPNEQFF | TGTGCCAGCAGCTATGGGGGGCCCAATGAGCAGTTCTTC
TRBJ2-2 | many | TRBV21-1 | - | CASSKGTGALLNTGELFF | TGTGCCAGCAGCAAGGGGACAGGGGCCCTACTAAACACCGGGGAGCTGTTTTTT